These T cell receptor beta chains were read from a single sample in a study of Tregs in tolerant kidney transplant recipients. Assay used: immunoSEQ multiplex PCR; TCRdb lists only in-frame clones, some missing. Of about 46,000 clones listed, 75% to 95% are singletons. The material sequenced was Tregs from blood. These receptors came from a human donor in good health. Both conserved end residues are part of each CDR3. D genes are given only for firm matches. Where a row states a size, it is once, few, many or the class of an expanded clone; other rows omit it.

cdr3_length	v_call	clone_size	d_call	j_call	cdr3_nt	cdr3_aa
16	TRBV2	.	.	TRBJ1-5	TGTGCCAGCAGTGTCCGACCAGCGGGGGGCAATCAGCCCCAGCATTTT	CASSVRPAGGNQPQHF
16	TRBV5-4	.	TRBD2	TRBJ2-5	TGTGCCAGCAGCTTAACTAGCGGGGGGGCCTGGGAGACCCAGTACTTC	CASSLTSGGAWETQYF
15	TRBV9	.	TRBD1	TRBJ2-1	TGTGCCAGCAGCGTAGGAGGACAGGGTTACGATGAGCAGTTCTTC	CASSVGGQGYDEQFF
18	TRBV5-6	.	TRBD2	TRBJ2-5	TGTGCCAGCAGCCCCCCACTAGCGGGGGGGATCCTCCAAGAGACCCAGTACTTC	CASSPPLAGGILQETQYF
13	TRBV7-3	.	TRBD1	TRBJ2-7	TGTGCCAGCAGCCGGGACAGGGATTACGAGCAGTACTTC	CASSRDRDYEQYF
14	TRBV19	few	.	TRBJ1-2	TGTGCCAGTAGGCCGGGGTCCAGCATCTATGGCTACACCTTC	CASRPGSSIYGYTF
13	TRBV29-1	.	.	TRBJ1-1	TGCAGCGTTAGGGGGGGGTGGAACACTGAAGCTTTCTTT	CSVRGGWNTEAFF
12	TRBV19	.	.	TRBJ2-7	TGTGCCAGTAGTATAGTCCACTACGAGCAGTACTTC	CASSIVHYEQYF
13	TRBV2	few	.	TRBJ1-1	TGTGCCAGCCTTTCGGGGGGAAACACTGAAGCTTTCTTT	CASLSGGNTEAFF
15	TRBV2	.	TRBD1	TRBJ2-7	TGTGCCAGCAGTGAGGGGACAGGGTGGACCTACGAGCAGTACTTC	CASSEGTGWTYEQYF
16	TRBV4-1	.	.	TRBJ1-5	TGCGCCAGCAGCCAAGAGTCGGGGGCACGTAATCAGCCCCAGCATTTT	CASSQESGARNQPQHF
14	TRBV6-6	.	TRBD1	TRBJ2-7	TGTGCCAGCAGTTACCCGGGACAGGAGCCCAAGCAGTACTTC	CASSYPGQEPKQYF
15	TRBV6-6	.	TRBD1	TRBJ2-7	TGTGCCAGCAGTTACTCGGCAGGGGGCGATTACGAGCAGTACTTC	CASSYSAGGDYEQYF
14	TRBV11-3	.	.	TRBJ2-2	TGTGCCAGCTCCCGAGGGGGGAGCACCGGGGAGCTGTTTTTT	CASSRGGSTGELFF
15	TRBV6-5	.	.	TRBJ1-3	TGTGCCAGCAGTTACGGGCGCAGCTCTGGAAACACCATATATTTT	CASSYGRSSGNTIYF
15	TRBV7-8	.	.	TRBJ2-2	TGTGCCAGCGGTTCGTCGGGGAGGAGCGGCGGGGAGCTGTTTTTT	CASGSSGRSGGELFF
13	TRBV5-4	.	.	TRBJ2-2	TGTGCCAGCAGCTTGGTAGGGCGCGGGGAGCTGTTTTTT	CASSLVGRGELFF
12	TRBV4-1	.	.	TRBJ2-1	TGCGCCAGCAGTTGGACTCGGGATGAGCAGTTCTTC	CASSWTRDEQFF
13	TRBV7-9	.	.	TRBJ1-4	TGTGCCAGCAGCCCACACGGACATGAAAAACTGTTTTTT	CASSPHGHEKLFF
14	TRBV5-4	.	.	TRBJ2-2	TGTGCCAGCAGCCCCCAACAGAACACCGGGGAGCTGTTTTTT	CASSPQQNTGELFF
16	TRBV5-4	.	TRBD2	TRBJ2-2	TGTGCCAGCAGCTTGGCGAGCGGGAGGATCACCGGGGAGCTGTTTTTT	CASSLASGRITGELFF
16	TRBV6-5	few	TRBD2	TRBJ2-2	TGTGCCAGCAGTTACTCCGGACTAGCGGGACGCGGGGAGCTGTTTTTT	CASSYSGLAGRGELFF
19	TRBV5-1	.	TRBD1	TRBJ1-4	TGCGCCAGCAGTTATACTCCTTCGGGACAGGGGGCCTTAGGTGAAAAACTGTTTTTT	CASSYTPSGQGALGEKLFF
14	TRBV27	.	.	TRBJ1-1	TGTGCCAGCAGTTTGGGGGGGAGAAACACTGAAGCTTTCTTT	CASSLGGRNTEAFF
13	TRBV5-1	.	.	TRBJ2-3	TGCGCCAGCAGCCGATCGCCGGCAGATACGCAGTATTTT	CASSRSPADTQYF
14	TRBV9	.	.	TRBJ2-2	TGTGCCAGCAGTATGACCCCGGGCTCCGGGGAGCTGTTTTTT	CASSMTPGSGELFF
13	TRBV30	.	.	TRBJ1-1	TGTGCCTGGAGTGGGCAGTTGAACACTGAAGCTTTCTTT	CAWSGQLNTEAFF
16	TRBV19	once	.	TRBJ2-7	TGTGCCAGTAGTATCCCGGGGGCGAGAAGGCCCTACGAGCAGTACTTC	CASSIPGARRPYEQYF
17	TRBV6-1	.	TRBD1	TRBJ1-2	TGTGCCAGCAGTGAAGACGGGACAGGGATGGATAACTATGGCTACACCTTC	CASSEDGTGMDNYGYTF
15	TRBV5-1	.	.	TRBJ1-2	TGCGCCAGCAGCGGGGGTATAGGGGGAAACTACGGCTACACCTTC	CASSGGIGGNYGYTF
17	TRBV4-2	.	TRBD2	TRBJ2-2	TGTGCCAGCAGCCAAAGCACTAGCGGAGGGGACTCCGGGGAGCTGTTTTTT	CASSQSTSGGDSGELFF